What follows are 9 T cell receptor beta chains derived from one specimen sequenced in a study of T cells in Graves' hyperthyroidism and ophthalmopathy. What was amplified from RNA transcripts were TCR beta CDR3 regions. TCR CDR3 underwent first-round RT-PCR with the HTBI primer set. From the multiplex PCR reads, TCRdb called clonotypes with MiXCR, one entry per CDR3 protein. In the table there are hundreds of thousands of distinct CDR3 sequences, approximately 25% of which are singletons. Sequencing was carried out using blood. The receptors derive from a woman in her twenties or thirties with Graves' ophthalmopathy.

CDR3: CASRRTGRETQYF. CDR3 coding DNA: TGTGCCAGCAGAAGGACGGGGAGGGAGACCCAGTACTTC. This sequence joins TRBV12-3 or TRBV12-4 and TRBJ2-5, with D possibly TRBD2 on 6 matching bases. With 6 bases removed from V and 5 bases from J, the gap between germline ends came to 13 bases. The length of the CDR3 is 13 residues.

There are many counts of this clonotype. This chain links TRBV12-3 or TRBV12-4 with TRBJ1-5; D is possibly TRBD1 (5 bases). V was shortened by 2 bases and J by 5 bases, with 10 bases between the two germline ends. CDR3 length equals 14 residues. Here the CDR3 DNA reads TGTGCCAGCAGTTTAAGACCAGGGTATCAGCCCCAGCATTTT. It translates to CASSLRPGYQPQHF.

CDR3 residues: CASSQQGAGRNYGYTF. Written as DNA, the CDR3 is TGTGCCAGCAGCCAACAGGGGGCAGGACGGAACTATGGCTACACCTTC. The V gene is TRBV6-1, the J gene TRBJ1-2; 9 bases map to TRBD1. The J segment lost 2 bases and the V segment lost 6 bases, leaving 10 bases of the junction unmatched. CDR1 and CDR2 (germline): MNHNS, SASEGT. There are 16 residues in the CDR3.

This clonotype was seen more than once but under ten times. CDR3 in amino acids: CASSSVGGQTYEQYF. The CDR3 nucleotides are TGTGCCAGCAGCTCAGTCGGGGGACAGACCTACGAGCAGTACTTC. V is TRBV11-2 and J is TRBJ2-7; D is possibly TRBD1 (7 bases). The germline CDR1 and CDR2 sequences are SGHAT and FQNNGV. The CDR3 is 15 amino acids. V lost 4 bases to trimming and J lost 2 bases, with 15 bases between them.

This clonotype was counted at least ten times. The chain carries TRBV24-1 and TRBJ1-5; tentative D call: TRBD1 (6 bases). V was shortened by 5 bases and J by 2 bases, with 15 bases between the two germline ends. The V gene's germline CDR1 is KGHDR and CDR2 SFDVKD. The CDR3 loop spans 16 amino acids. The CDR3 sequence is CATSGRGGSGNQPQHF. CDR3 DNA: TGTGCCACCAGTGGTAGGGGGGGTTCTGGCAATCAGCCCCAGCATTTT.

This clonotype occurred many times. The J gene is TRBJ1-2, the V gene TRBV6-1; no definite D call. With 10 bases removed from V and 3 bases from J, the gap between germline ends came to 12 bases. CDR3 size: 12 residues. Per the germline V gene, CDR1 is MNHNS and CDR2 is SASEGT. CDR3: CATRADDYGYTF. The DNA of the CDR3 is TGTGCCACCCGGGCGGACGACTATGGCTACACCTTC.

This clonotype was counted a few times. This sequence may be a read error, since a much larger clone differs from it by one base. This chain links TRBV29-1 with TRBJ1-1; D is unclear. The CDR3 has 11 residues. Germline V lookup: CDR1 SQVTM, CDR2 ANQGSEA. The CDR3 DNA reads as TGCAGCGTTGTTCCGAACACTGAAGCTTGCTTT. Translating it yields CSVVPNTEACF.

This clonotype was recorded many times. The rearrangement joins TRBV4-1 to TRBJ2-6; D possibly corresponds to TRBD2 (5 bases). The germline V gene has CDR1 MGHRA and CDR2 YSYEKL. The CDR3 sequence is 16 residues long. The ends were cut back, 5 bases at V and 0 bases at J, with 11 bases in the middle. CDR3 loop: CASSSVGVSGANVLTF. The CDR3 coding sequence is TGCGCCAGCAGCAGCGTCGGGGTCTCTGGGGCCAACGTCCTGACTTTC.

This clonotype was seen ten or more times. The CDR3 here is CASSQPGHTVDGGYTF. In nucleotides, the CDR3 is TGTGCCAGCAGCCAACCGGGACATACGGTGGATGGTGGCTACACCTTC. V is TRBV4-2 and J is TRBJ1-2; D might be TRBD1 (6 bases). Germline CDR1 LGHNA, CDR2 YNFKEQ. The CDR3 is 16 residues long. Trimming removed 2 bases from V and 7 bases from J, with 20 bases in between.